This TCR beta chain was identified in a study of T cells in Graves' hyperthyroidism and ophthalmopathy. The CDR3 regions of TCR beta were amplified from RNA transcripts. When the TCR CDR3 underwent first-round RT-PCR, the HTBI primer set was used. Each CDR3 protein is one row after TCRdb ran MiXCR on the multiplex PCR reads. Of 690,000 or so distinct CDR3 sequences in the sample, roughly a sixth were seen once. With V trimmed by 4 bases and J by 1 base, 3 bases remained unmatched. The CDR3 loop spans 13 amino acids. Germline V lookup: CDR1 SQVTM, CDR2 ANQGSEA. Sequencing was done on a sample of blood. This sequence was found in a woman aged 50 to 60 with Graves' hyperthyroidism that later progressed to Graves' ophthalmopathy. The chain joins TRBV29-1 to TRBJ1-1; 7 bases line up with TRBD1. The CDR3 nucleotides are TGCAGCGTTGTGACAGGGTGGAACACTGAAGCTTTCTTT. The encoded protein is CSVVTGWNTEAFF.